The source of this T cell receptor beta chain is a study of identical twins. Overall study findings and caveats: Out-of-frame TCR alpha sharing in monozygotic twins exceeded recombination model predictions. Cord blood beta clonotypes that were abundant carried fewer insertions, and memory repertoires showed no such trend.

Ten or more counts support this clonotype. What it recognizes is unknown. This CDR3 region has 11 residues. The germline gives CDR1 MNHEY, CDR2 SVGAGI. The V and J ends lost 7 bases and 8 bases respectively, with 9 bases between them. One entry per CDR3 protein results from TCRdb running MiXCR on the 5' RACE reads. The profile covers 700,000 or so distinct CDR3 sequences, with about 20% appearing a single time and 4.3% taken by the ten largest. A further study also used this sample, focusing on T cells expressing NK-cell markers.

The chain links TRBV6-5 to TRBJ2-1; no reliable D call. The sequence was collected from a woman in her late teens or twenties in good health. The source material was PBMCs. CDR3 nucleotides: TGTGCCAGCAAATTTTTGGATGAGCAGTTCTTC. It yields the protein CASKFLDEQFF.